Described below is a single T cell receptor (beta chain) sequence and its context. This sample was included in a study of T cell responses to AZD1222 COVID-19 vaccine. Measured with immunoSEQ multiplex PCR; TCRdb has only the in-frame clones, and not every one. Of tens of thousands of clones listed, about 88% are singletons. CDR3 length equals 15 residues. Germline V gives CDR1 SGHRS, CDR2 YFSETQ. The J segment lost 4 bases and the V segment lost 6 bases, leaving 6 bases of the junction unmatched. The input for sequencing was peripheral blood, taken on day 0 of AZD1222 vaccination. This sequence was found in an adult in good health. This chain uses TRBV5-1 with TRBJ2-5, with 13 bases identical to TRBD2. CDR3 DNA sequence: TGCGCCAGCACCCTACTAGCGGGGGGGCGAGAGACCCAGTACTTC. Encoded protein: CASTLLAGGRETQYF.